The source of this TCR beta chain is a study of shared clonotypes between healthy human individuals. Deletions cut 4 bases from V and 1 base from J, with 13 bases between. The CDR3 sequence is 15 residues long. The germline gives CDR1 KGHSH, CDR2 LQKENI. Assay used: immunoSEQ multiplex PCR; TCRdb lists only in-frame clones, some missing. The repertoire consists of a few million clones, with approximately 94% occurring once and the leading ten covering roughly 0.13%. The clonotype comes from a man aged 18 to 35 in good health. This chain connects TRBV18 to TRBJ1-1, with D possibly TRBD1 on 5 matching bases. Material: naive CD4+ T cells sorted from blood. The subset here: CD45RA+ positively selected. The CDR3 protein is CASSLQNGGNTEAFF. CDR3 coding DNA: TGTGCCAGCTCACTACAGAACGGGGGGAACACTGAAGCTTTCTTT. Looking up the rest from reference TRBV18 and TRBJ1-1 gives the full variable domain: NAGVMQNPRHLVRRRGQEARLRCSPMKGHSHVYWYRQLPEEGLKFMVYLQKENIIDESGMPKERFSAEFPKEGPSILRIQQVVRGDSAAYFCASSLQNGGNTEAFFGQGTRLTVV.